This passage covers 29 T cell receptor beta chains from one sample sequenced in a study of T-cell memory formation after mild COVID-19. TCRdb reprocessed the 5' RACE reads via MiXCR and lists one record per CDR3 protein. The sample carries roughly 400,000 distinct CDR3 sequences, around a sixth recorded once. Sequencing input: PBMCs or a T cell subset sorted from them (not recorded which). These receptors were taken from a man aged 18 to 29 who had mild COVID-19 (a few samples of this study predate the infection). Cell type and time point are not known.

Only a few counts were recorded for this clonotype. The chain employs TRBV4-3 and TRBJ2-1; 10 bases align to TRBD2. Per the germline V gene, CDR1 is LGHNA and CDR2 is YSLEER. This CDR3 has 15 amino acids. The trim removed 3 bases at V and 4 bases at J, leaving 3 bases unmatched. The CDR3: CASSQGTSVYNEQFF. CDR3 nucleotide sequence: TGCGCCAGCAGCCAGGGGACTAGCGTGTACAATGAGCAGTTCTTC.

The table lists this clonotype with a few counts. The V gene is TRBV7-2, the J gene TRBJ1-1; 10 bases map to TRBD1. V trimming: 4 bases; J trimming: 6 bases; junction bases outside the gene matches: 11. CDR1 and CDR2 from the germline V gene are SGHTA and FQGNSA. The CDR3 covers 16 residues. This chain's CDR3 is CASSYVTGQGRPEAFF. CDR3 in DNA: TGTGCCAGCAGCTACGTAACGGGACAGGGGCGCCCTGAAGCTTTCTTT.

This clonotype was counted a few times. This chain connects TRBV15 to TRBJ2-5, with TRBD2 as a possible D gene (5 bases). The CDR3 loop spans 15 amino acids. Germline CDR1 and CDR2: LNHNV and YYDKDF (reference sequence). V lost 1 base and J lost 2, with 11 bases in between. Here the CDR3 DNA reads TGTGCCACCAGCAGAGGAATGTCGGGGCAAGAGACCCAGTACTTC. Translation: CATSRGMSGQETQYF.

This clonotype was seen a handful of times. V usage is TRBV6-5 and J usage is TRBJ1-1, with a tentative D call TRBD1 (5 bases). V was trimmed by 2 bases and J by 6 bases, leaving 16 bases between them. This CDR3 comprises 15 residues. Germline V gives CDR1 MNHEY, CDR2 SVGAGI. CDR3 amino acids: CASSYHRDSGAEAFF. The CDR3 bases are TGTGCCAGCAGTTACCACCGGGACTCGGGAGCTGAAGCTTTCTTT.

This clonotype was picked up a small number of times. This CDR3 is CASSVGVAGAYEQYF. As DNA, the CDR3 is TGTGCCAGCAGCGTAGGAGTAGCGGGGGCTTACGAGCAGTACTTC. The gene calls are TRBV9 and TRBJ2-7; 9 nucleotides agree with TRBD2. This CDR3 spans 15 amino acids. V shed 0 bases and J 4 bases; nucleotides not matched to a gene: 5. Germline V gene lookup returns CDR1 SGDLS and CDR2 YYNGEE.

This clonotype was counted only a few times. The CDR3 here is CAWSHGVWGPDSYEQYV. DNA for the CDR3: TGTGCCTGGAGTCATGGGGTTTGGGGTCCAGATTCCTACGAGCAGTACGTC. This chain connects TRBV30 to TRBJ2-7, with D hard to call. The CDR3 length is 17 residues. The germline V gene has CDR1 GTSNPN and CDR2 SVGIG (reference sequence). V lost 2 bases and J 1 base, leaving 21 bases between the germline ends.

In this sample, this clonotype turned up once. This chain links TRBV12-5 with TRBJ1-5; tentatively, D is TRBD1 (5 bases). Trimming took off 2 bases at V and 11 bases at J, with 19 bases between the two ends. This CDR3 has 15 amino acids. The germline gives CDR1 LGHNT, CDR2 FRNRAP. As DNA, the CDR3 is TGTGCTAGTGGTTTGATAACGGGGACCCTCTCGACCCAGCATTTT. This encodes CASGLITGTLSTQHF.

V and J are TRBV5-5 and TRBJ2-5; a weak D match, TRBD1 (7 bases). The V gene's germline CDR1 is SGHKS and CDR2 YYEKEE (reference sequence). V lost 4 bases and J 10 bases, leaving 23 bases between the germline ends. This CDR3 is 15 amino acids long. In nucleotides, the CDR3 is TGTGCCAGCAGCCGAACAGACAGGACAGGAGGGTTCCAGTACTTC. It yields the protein CASSRTDRTGGFQYF.

In its sample, this clonotype was seen a few times. V usage is TRBV12-3 or TRBV12-4 and J usage is TRBJ1-2, with a tentative D call TRBD1 (5 bases). CDR3 size: 15 residues. V lost 6 bases and J 4 bases, leaving 18 bases between the germline ends. CDR3 nucleotides: TGTGCCAGCAGCCCTCGACAGCTTTTAAGCTATGGCTACACCTTC. Its protein is CASSPRQLLSYGYTF.

This clonotype was picked up a small number of times. The chain uses TRBV7-9 and TRBJ1-2; a weak D match, TRBD1 (5 bases). Trimming shortened V by 5 bases and J by 6 bases, and 7 bases separated the two germline ends. The CDR3 is 11 amino acids. Germline loops: CDR1 SEHNR, CDR2 FQNEAQ (reference sequence). The CDR3 bases are TGTGCCAGCAGCCCCAGGGATGGCTACACCTTC. Translated: CASSPRDGYTF.

The J gene is TRBJ2-1, the V gene TRBV4-1, with 7 bases fitting TRBD2. Trimming removed 0 bases from V and 7 bases from J; junction bases left unmatched: 9. Germline V gives CDR1 MGHRA, CDR2 YSYEKL. The CDR3 has 16 residues. The chain's CDR3 is CASSQDWRLARNEQFF. The CDR3, as DNA: TGCGCCAGCAGCCAAGATTGGAGACTAGCCAGGAATGAGCAGTTCTTC.

This rearrangement joins TRBV10-3 to TRBJ1-5; D is uncertain. Germline V gene sequence: CDR1 ENHRY, CDR2 SYGVKD. The CDR3 runs to 17 residues. Trimming stripped 2 bases from V and 2 bases from J, with 16 bases between. In DNA, the CDR3 is TGTGCCATCAGTGAGGATGTCGGGAGTATACGCAATCAGCCCCAGCATTTT. It is translated as CAISEDVGSIRNQPQHF.

The V and J genes are TRBV7-9 and TRBJ2-7, with 7 bases fitting TRBD1. Germline-derived CDR1 and CDR2 are SEHNR and FQNEAQ (reference sequence). The CDR3 loop spans 13 amino acids. V dropped 8 bases and J dropped 0; count of bases not matched to a gene: 4. CDR3 DNA: TGTGCCAGCGAGGGGACAGTCTCCTACGAGCAGTACTTC. Its protein product is CASEGTVSYEQYF.

CDR3 DNA sequence: TGCGCCAGCAGCCAAGTCCGCGGGGGGTACGAGCAGTACGTC. Encoded protein: CASSQVRGGYEQYV. This sequence joins TRBV4-1 and TRBJ2-7; 8 nucleotides match TRBD2. CDR1 is MGHRA, CDR2 YSYEKL, per germline. The CDR3 runs 14 residues. V was pared by 1 base and J by 4 bases, with 3 bases of the junction left unmatched.

This clonotype occurred a few times. CDR3 sequence reads: CASSPQPGGQLYGYTF. CDR3 nucleotide sequence: TGTGCCAGCAGCCCTCAGCCGGGAGGACAGCTCTATGGCTACACCTTC. This chain connects TRBV7-2 to TRBJ1-2; possible D gene TRBD1, 6 bases. V was pared by 5 bases and J by 4 bases, with 20 bases between. Germline loops: CDR1 SGHTA, CDR2 FQGNSA. The CDR3 is 16 amino acids.

The chain employs TRBV4-2 and TRBJ1-1; TRBD1 is a possible D gene (5 bases). V shed 0 bases and J shed 10 bases, with 9 bases lying between them. Germline lookup yields CDR1 LGHNA and CDR2 YNFKEQ. CDR3 size: 12 residues. The CDR3 DNA is TGTGCCAGCAGCCAAGAAACAGGCTTAGCTTTCTTT. Residues: CASSQETGLAFF.

The chain combines TRBV18 with TRBJ1-1; D gene uncertain. In germline, CDR1 is KGHSH, CDR2 LQKENI. Trimming cost V 5 bases and J 10 bases, with 14 bases left between them. The CDR3 spans 12 residues. CDR3 sequence: CASSSEDGVAFF. The CDR3 region has the DNA TGTGCCAGCTCATCGGAGGATGGGGTAGCTTTCTTT.

This clonotype was picked up many times. The J gene is TRBJ2-3, the V gene TRBV5-4; D is possibly TRBD1 or TRBD2 (7 bases each). V was cut by 3 bases and J by 0 bases, with 14 bases left in between. Germline V lookup: CDR1 SGHNT, CDR2 YYREEE (reference sequence). The CDR3 is 16 residues long. In DNA, the CDR3 is TGTGCCAGCAGCTCGGGGGGACAGACTAGCACAGATACGCAGTATTTT. Translated, it gives CASSSGGQTSTDTQYF.

V is TRBV6-5 and J is TRBJ2-2; D remains ambiguous. V was pared by 2 bases and J by 5 bases, with 6 bases between. The CDR3 is 13 residues long. In germline, CDR1 is MNHEY, CDR2 SVGAGI. CDR3 loop: CASSYRKTGELFF. As DNA, the CDR3 is TGTGCCAGCAGTTACAGGAAGACCGGGGAGCTGTTTTTT.

This clonotype was detected ten times or more. At one end the junction does not follow the germline gene, possibly because of a read error. The chain employs TRBV7-2 and TRBJ2-3; 9 bases agree with TRBD2. The CDR3 contains 13 residues. The germline CDR1 and CDR2 sequences are SGHTA and FQGNSA. CDR3 protein: CASSLAGSDTQYF. The DNA for the CDR3 is TGTGCCAGCAGCCTAGCGGGGTCAGATACGCAGTATTTT.

This clonotype was picked up one time. V gene TRBV4-1 combines with J gene TRBJ2-3; D possibly corresponds to TRBD2 (6 bases). This CDR3 is built from 13 residues. The V end lost 6 bases, the J end lost 2 bases, and 9 bases lay between the germline ends. Germline-derived CDR1 and CDR2 are MGHRA and YSYEKL. The CDR3 region is CASRPGDTDTQYF. CDR3 bases: TGCGCCAGCAGGCCGGGGGACACAGATACGCAGTATTTT.

This clonotype was counted between two and nine times. The rearrangement joins TRBV7-6 to TRBJ1-1; no clear D gene. Germline-derived CDR1 and CDR2 are SGHVS and FNYEAQ. The CDR3 consists of 14 residues. V gave up 4 bases and J gave up 4 bases, with 13 bases separating them. Here the CDR3 reads CASSSRMGSTEAFF. The CDR3 DNA follows: TGTGCCAGCAGCTCCCGGATGGGTAGCACTGAAGCTTTCTTT.

This clonotype was observed a handful of times. V is TRBV20-1 and J is TRBJ2-3; D is ambiguous. From germline, CDR1 is DFQATT and CDR2 SNEGSKA (reference sequence). Trimming shortened V by 0 bases and J by 1 base, and 5 bases separated the two germline ends. The CDR3 is 13 residues long. This chain's CDR3 is CSARDPRTDTQYF. Here the CDR3 DNA reads TGCAGTGCTAGAGATCCCCGCACAGATACGCAGTATTTT.

This clonotype was picked up a small number of times. The chain links TRBV5-5 to TRBJ1-2; TRBD1 matches at 10 bases. The CDR3 extends over 13 amino acids. Germline values: CDR1 SGHKS, CDR2 YYEKEE (reference sequence). J was trimmed by 8 bases and V by 4 bases; bases with no gene match: 5. The CDR3 loop reads CASSLGTGEGYTF. The CDR3 DNA reads as TGTGCCAGCAGCCTAGGGACAGGGGAAGGCTACACCTTC.

This sequence joins TRBV20-1 and TRBJ1-1; perhaps TRBD1 as D (5 bases). The germline gives CDR1 DFQATT, CDR2 SNEGSKA (reference sequence). The germline V and J ends were trimmed by 0 bases and 7 bases, with 12 bases remaining between them. The CDR3 extends over 13 amino acids. The CDR3 DNA is TGCAGTGCTAGAGATCGGGACGTCAGTGAAGCTTTCTTT. It translates to CSARDRDVSEAFF.

This clonotype was seen a handful of times. This chain links TRBV30 with TRBJ2-3, with D possibly matching TRBD2 (5 bases). The germline CDR1 and CDR2 sequences are GTSNPN and SVGIG (reference sequence). The ends were cut back, 2 bases at V and 7 bases at J, with 7 bases in the middle. This CDR3 comprises 11 residues. The CDR3 region is CAWSRRYTQYF. Here the CDR3 DNA reads TGTGCCTGGAGTAGGAGGTATACGCAGTATTTT.

The rearrangement uses TRBV7-8 and TRBJ1-1; 7 bases align to TRBD1. The V and J ends lost 2 bases and 0 bases, in that order; junction bases with no gene match: 9. The germline V gene has CDR1 SGHVS and CDR2 FQNEAQ. The CDR3 contains 17 residues. The CDR3 sequence: CASSLPRWGQMNTEAFF. In DNA form, the CDR3 reads TGTGCCAGCAGCTTACCCCGTTGGGGACAGATGAACACTGAAGCTTTCTTT.

The genes are TRBV25-1 and TRBJ1-4; 10 bases match TRBD1. V was pared by 6 bases and J by 7 bases, with 5 bases of the junction left unmatched. The CDR3 is 14 residues long. Per the germline V gene, CDR1 is MGHDK and CDR2 is SYGVNS. CDR3 in DNA: TGTGCCAGCAGGGGGGACAGGGGAACTGAAAAACTGTTTTTT. This codes for CASRGDRGTEKLFF.

This clonotype was seen only a few times. CDR3 nucleotide sequence: TGTGCCAGCTCGCCCGGACAGGGTAACCTTCAGTACTTC. Its protein product is CASSPGQGNLQYF. V gene TRBV18 combines with J gene TRBJ2-4, with TRBD1 identical over 8 bases. The germline V gene encodes CDR1 KGHSH and CDR2 LQKENI. The V and J ends lost 6 bases and 11 bases, in that order; junction bases with no gene match: 9. The CDR3 has 13 amino acids.